This section outlines one T cell receptor (beta chain) sequence together with its context. TCRdb's table, derived via immunoSEQ multiplex PCR, lists solely in-frame clones and lacks some. Among roughly 260,000 clones listed, roughly 84% were seen once. Deletions cut 5 bases from V and 3 bases from J, with 13 bases between. From germline, CDR1 is LNHDA and CDR2 SQIVND (reference sequence). The CDR3 consists of 15 residues. These data originate in a study of blood T cell repertoires in COVID-19. In the study overall: There were acute and convalescent COVID-19 samples, and they came from the United States, Italy and Spain. Sample material is recorded as cDNA or gDNA derived from T cells, B-cell-depleted T cells, or PBMCs.

The sequence was collected from a woman aged 40-49 years who had recovered from COVID-19. V gene TRBV19 combines with J gene TRBJ1-4; a weak D match, TRBD1 (6 bases). Input material: peripheral blood. The CDR3 is CASSPPEGANEKLFF. In DNA, the CDR3 is TGTGCCAGTAGTCCCCCCGAGGGGGCTAATGAAAAACTGTTTTTT.